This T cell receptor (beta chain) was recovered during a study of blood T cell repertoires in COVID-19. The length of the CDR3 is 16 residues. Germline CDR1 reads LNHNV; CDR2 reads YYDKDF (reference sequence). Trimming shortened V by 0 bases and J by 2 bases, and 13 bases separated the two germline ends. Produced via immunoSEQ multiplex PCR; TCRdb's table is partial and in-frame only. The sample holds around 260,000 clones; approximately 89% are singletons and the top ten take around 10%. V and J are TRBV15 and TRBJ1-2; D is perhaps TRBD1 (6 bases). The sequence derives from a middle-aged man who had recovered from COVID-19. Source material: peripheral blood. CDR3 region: CATSRDRLTGNYGYTF. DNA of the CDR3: TGTGCCACCAGCAGAGATCGCCTTACAGGGAACTATGGCTACACCTTC.